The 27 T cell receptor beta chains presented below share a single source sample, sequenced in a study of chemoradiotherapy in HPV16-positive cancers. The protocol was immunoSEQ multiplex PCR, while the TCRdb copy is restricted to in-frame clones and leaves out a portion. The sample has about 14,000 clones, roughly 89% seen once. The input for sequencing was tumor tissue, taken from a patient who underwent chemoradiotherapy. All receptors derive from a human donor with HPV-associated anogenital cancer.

The CDR3 loop is CASSSTGGGGEAFF. As DNA, the CDR3 is TGTGCCAGCAGCTCGACAGGGGGAGGGGGTGAAGCTTTCTTT. The chain combines TRBV5-5 with TRBJ1-1; 9 positions agree with TRBD1. The J segment lost 7 bases and the V segment lost 3 bases, leaving 7 bases of the junction unmatched. CDR3 length equals 14 residues. CDR1 and CDR2 from the germline V gene are SGHKS and YYEKEE (reference sequence).

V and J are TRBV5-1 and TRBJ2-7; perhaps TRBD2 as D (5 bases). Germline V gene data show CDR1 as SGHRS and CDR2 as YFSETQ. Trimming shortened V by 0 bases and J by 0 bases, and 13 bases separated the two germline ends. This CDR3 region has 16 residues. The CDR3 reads CASSLAVGVDSYEQYF. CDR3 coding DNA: TGCGCCAGCAGCTTGGCCGTCGGGGTCGACTCCTACGAGCAGTACTTC.

CDR3 loop: CASSAGLAGVSKQYF. The CDR3 coding sequence is TGTGCCAGCAGCGCAGGACTAGCGGGAGTAAGTAAGCAGTACTTC. The genes are TRBV7-2 and TRBJ2-5; 13 bases line up with TRBD2. Germline V lookup: CDR1 SGHTA, CDR2 FQGNSA. V shed 5 bases, J shed 11 bases, and the junction held 11 bases outside the gene matches. The CDR3 consists of 15 residues.

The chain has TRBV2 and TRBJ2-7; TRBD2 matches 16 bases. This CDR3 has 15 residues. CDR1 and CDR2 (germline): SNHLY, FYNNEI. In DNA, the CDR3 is TGTGCGCAGGGACTAGCGGGAGGGCCATCCCACGAGCAGTACTTC. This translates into CAQGLAGGPSHEQYF.

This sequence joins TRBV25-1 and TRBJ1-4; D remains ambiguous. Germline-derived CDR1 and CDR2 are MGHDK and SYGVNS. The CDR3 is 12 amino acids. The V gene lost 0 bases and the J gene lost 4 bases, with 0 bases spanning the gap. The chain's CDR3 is CASSEYNEKLFF. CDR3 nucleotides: TGTGCCAGCAGTGAATATAATGAAAAACTGTTTTTT.

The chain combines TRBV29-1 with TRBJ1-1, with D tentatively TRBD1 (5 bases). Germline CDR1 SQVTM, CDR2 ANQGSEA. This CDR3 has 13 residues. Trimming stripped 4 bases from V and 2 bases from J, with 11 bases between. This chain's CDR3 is CSVGDGRNTEAFF. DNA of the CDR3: TGCAGCGTTGGGGACGGAAGAAACACTGAAGCTTTCTTT.

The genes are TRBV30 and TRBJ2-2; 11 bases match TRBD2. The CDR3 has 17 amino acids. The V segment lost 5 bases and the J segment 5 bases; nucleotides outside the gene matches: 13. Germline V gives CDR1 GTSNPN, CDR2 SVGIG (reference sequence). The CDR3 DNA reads TGTGCCTGGCGGGAAACTAGCGGGAGTATGGAGACCGGGGAGCTGTTTTTT. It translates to CAWRETSGSMETGELFF.

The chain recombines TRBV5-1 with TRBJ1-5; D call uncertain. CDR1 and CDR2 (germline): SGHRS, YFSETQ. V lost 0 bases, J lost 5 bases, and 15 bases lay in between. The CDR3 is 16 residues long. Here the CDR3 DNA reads TGCGCCAGCAGCTTGGCACCGCGGGAAGACCATCAGCCCCAGCATTTT. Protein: CASSLAPREDHQPQHF.

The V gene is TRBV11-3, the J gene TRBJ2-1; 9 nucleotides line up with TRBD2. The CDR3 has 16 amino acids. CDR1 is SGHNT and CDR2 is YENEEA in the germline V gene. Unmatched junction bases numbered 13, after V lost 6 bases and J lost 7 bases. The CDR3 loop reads CASSSIAGEGKNEQFF. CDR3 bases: TGTGCCAGCAGTTCCATAGCGGGAGAAGGAAAAAATGAGCAGTTCTTC.

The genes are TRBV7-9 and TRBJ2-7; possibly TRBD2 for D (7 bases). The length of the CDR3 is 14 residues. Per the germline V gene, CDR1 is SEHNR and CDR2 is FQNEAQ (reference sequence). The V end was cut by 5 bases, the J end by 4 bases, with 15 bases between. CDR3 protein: CASSPRRGGYEQYF. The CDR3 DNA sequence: TGTGCCAGCAGCCCCCGGAGGGGGGGATACGAGCAGTACTTC.

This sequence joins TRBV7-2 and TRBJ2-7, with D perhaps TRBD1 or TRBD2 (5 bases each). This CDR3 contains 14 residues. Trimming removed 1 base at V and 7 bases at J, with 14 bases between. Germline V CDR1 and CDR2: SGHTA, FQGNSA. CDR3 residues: CASSLGAGSGEQYF. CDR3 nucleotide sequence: TGTGCCAGCAGCTTAGGAGCAGGGTCGGGAGAGCAGTACTTC.

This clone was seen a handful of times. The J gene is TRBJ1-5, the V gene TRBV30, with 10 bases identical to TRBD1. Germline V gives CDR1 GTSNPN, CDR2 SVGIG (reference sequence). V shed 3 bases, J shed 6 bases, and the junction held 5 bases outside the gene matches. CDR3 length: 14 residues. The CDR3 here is CAWSRDRGGQPQHF. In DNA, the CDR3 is TGTGCCTGGAGCAGGGACAGGGGCGGTCAGCCCCAGCATTTT.

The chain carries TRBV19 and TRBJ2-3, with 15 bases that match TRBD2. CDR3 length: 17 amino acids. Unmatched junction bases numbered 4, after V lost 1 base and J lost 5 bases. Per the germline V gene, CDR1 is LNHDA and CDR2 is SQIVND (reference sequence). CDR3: CASSIVSGLAGGDTQYF. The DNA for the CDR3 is TGTGCCAGTAGTATAGTCTCGGGACTAGCGGGAGGAGATACGCAGTATTTT.

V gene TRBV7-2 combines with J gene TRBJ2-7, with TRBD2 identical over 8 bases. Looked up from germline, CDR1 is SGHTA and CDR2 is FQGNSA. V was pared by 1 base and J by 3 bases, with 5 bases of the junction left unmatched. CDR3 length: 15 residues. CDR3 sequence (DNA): TGTGCCAGCAGCTTAGTACCTAGCGGGTACTACGAGCAGTACTTC. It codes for CASSLVPSGYYEQYF.

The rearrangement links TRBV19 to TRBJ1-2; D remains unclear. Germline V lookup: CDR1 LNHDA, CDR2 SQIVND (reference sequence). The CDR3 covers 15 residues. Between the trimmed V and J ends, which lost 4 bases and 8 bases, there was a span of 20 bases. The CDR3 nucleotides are TGTGCCAGTAGTACCACTCCCTCGGGAGGAGAAGGCTACACCTTC. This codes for CASSTTPSGGEGYTF.

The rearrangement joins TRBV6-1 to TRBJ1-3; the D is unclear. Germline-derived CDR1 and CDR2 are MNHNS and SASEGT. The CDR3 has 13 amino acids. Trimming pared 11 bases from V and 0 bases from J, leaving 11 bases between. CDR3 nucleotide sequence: TGTGCCGTGCGGCAAAGCTCTGGAAACACCATATATTTT. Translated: CAVRQSSGNTIYF.

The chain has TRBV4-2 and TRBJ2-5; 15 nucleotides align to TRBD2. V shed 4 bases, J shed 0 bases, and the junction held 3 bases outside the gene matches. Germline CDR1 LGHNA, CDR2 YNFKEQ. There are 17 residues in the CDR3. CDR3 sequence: CASSPGLAGGYQETQYF. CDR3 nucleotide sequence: TGTGCCAGCAGCCCCGGACTAGCGGGAGGGTACCAAGAGACCCAGTACTTC.

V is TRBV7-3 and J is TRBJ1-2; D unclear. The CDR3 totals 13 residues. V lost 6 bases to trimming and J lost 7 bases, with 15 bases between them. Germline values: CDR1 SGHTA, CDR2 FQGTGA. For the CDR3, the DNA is TGTGCCAGCAGTAATGGGAGATCCGGTGGCTACACCTTC. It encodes CASSNGRSGGYTF.

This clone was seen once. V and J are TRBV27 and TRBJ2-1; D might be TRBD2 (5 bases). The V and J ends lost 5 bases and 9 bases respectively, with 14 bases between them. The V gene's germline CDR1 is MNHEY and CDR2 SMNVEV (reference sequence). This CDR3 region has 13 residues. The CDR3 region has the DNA TGTGCCAGCAGTCCTGTTGGGAGAGGTGAGCAGTTCTTC. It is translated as CASSPVGRGEQFF.

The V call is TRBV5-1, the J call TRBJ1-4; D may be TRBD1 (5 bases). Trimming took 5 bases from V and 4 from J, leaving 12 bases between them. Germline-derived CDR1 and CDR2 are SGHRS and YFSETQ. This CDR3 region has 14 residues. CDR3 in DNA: TGCGCCAGCAGAGGTCAGGGATTTAATGAAAAACTGTTTTTT. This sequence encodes CASRGQGFNEKLFF.

The CDR3 region has the DNA TGTGCCAGCAGCTCGGGACAGGGGAACAATGAGCAGTTCTTC. This encodes CASSSGQGNNEQFF. The chain combines TRBV7-3 with TRBJ2-1, with 10 positions matching TRBD1. V shed 4 bases and J 5 bases; nucleotides not matched to a gene: 2. Germline lookup yields CDR1 SGHTA and CDR2 FQGTGA. The CDR3 consists of 14 residues.

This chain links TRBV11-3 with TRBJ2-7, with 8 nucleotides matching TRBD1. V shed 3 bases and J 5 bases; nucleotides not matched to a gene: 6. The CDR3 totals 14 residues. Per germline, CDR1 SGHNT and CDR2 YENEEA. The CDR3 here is CASSFVQGANEQYF. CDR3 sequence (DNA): TGTGCCAGCAGCTTCGTCCAGGGGGCAAACGAGCAGTACTTC.

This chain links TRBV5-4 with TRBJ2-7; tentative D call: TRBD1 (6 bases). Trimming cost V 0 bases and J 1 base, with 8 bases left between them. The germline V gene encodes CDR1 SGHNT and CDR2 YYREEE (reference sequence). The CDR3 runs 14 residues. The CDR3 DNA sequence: TGTGCCAGCAGCTTGGGACAGGATTCCTACGAGCAGTACTTC. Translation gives CASSLGQDSYEQYF. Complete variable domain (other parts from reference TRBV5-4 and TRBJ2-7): ETGVTQSPTHLIKTRGQQVTLRCSSQSGHNTVSWYQQALGQGPQFIFQYYREEENGRGNFPPRFSGLQFPNYSSELNVNALELDDSALYLCASSLGQDSYEQYFGPGTRLTVT.

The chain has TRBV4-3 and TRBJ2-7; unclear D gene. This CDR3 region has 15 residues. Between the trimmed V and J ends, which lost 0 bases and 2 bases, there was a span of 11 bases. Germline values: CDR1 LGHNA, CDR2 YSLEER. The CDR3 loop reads CASSQESRTPYEQYF. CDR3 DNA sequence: TGCGCCAGCAGCCAAGAAAGTCGGACGCCCTACGAGCAGTACTTC.

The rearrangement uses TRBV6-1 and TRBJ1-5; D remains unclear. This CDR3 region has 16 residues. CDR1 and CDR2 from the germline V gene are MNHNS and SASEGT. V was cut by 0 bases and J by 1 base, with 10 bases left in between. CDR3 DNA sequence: TGTGCCAGCAGTGAAGCGTCTGGGAAGAGCAATCAGCCCCAGCATTTT. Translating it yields CASSEASGKSNQPQHF.

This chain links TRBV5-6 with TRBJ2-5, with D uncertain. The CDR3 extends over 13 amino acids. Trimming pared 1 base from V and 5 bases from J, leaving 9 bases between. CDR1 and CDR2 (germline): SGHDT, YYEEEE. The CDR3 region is CASSLLGRETQYF. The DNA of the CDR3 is TGTGCCAGCAGCTTGCTAGGAAGGGAGACCCAGTACTTC.

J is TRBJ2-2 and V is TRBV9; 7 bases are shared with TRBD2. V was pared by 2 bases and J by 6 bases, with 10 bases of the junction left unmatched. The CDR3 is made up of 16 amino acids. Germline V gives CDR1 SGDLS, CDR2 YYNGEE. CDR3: CASSVEQAAGAGELFF. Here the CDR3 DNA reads TGTGCCAGCAGCGTTGAACAGGCTGCGGGGGCCGGGGAGCTGTTTTTT.